Presented here are 28 T cell receptor beta chains from one specimen sequenced in a study of blood T cell repertoires in COVID-19. Sequenced by immunoSEQ multiplex PCR; TCRdb stores in-frame clones only, minus some. The sample shows 250,000 or so clones, around nine tenths of them seen only once. The sequenced sample was peripheral blood. Receptors originate from a woman aged 60-75 years with acute or convalescent COVID-19.

The rearrangement uses TRBV11-3 and TRBJ2-1, with a possible D match to TRBD2 (5 bases). V was shortened by 5 bases and J by 7 bases, with 9 bases between the two germline ends. CDR3 length equals 12 residues. The V gene's germline CDR1 is SGHNT and CDR2 YENEEA. CDR3 region: CASSTRENEQFF. Written as DNA, the CDR3 is TGTGCCAGCAGCACAAGGGAGAATGAGCAGTTCTTC.

CDR3 sequence reads: CSASMAGGRAYEQYF. CDR3 in DNA: TGCAGTGCTAGTATGGCGGGCGGGAGGGCCTACGAGCAGTACTTC. The chain combines TRBV20-1 with TRBJ2-7, with 9 bases lining up with TRBD2. The V and J ends lost 3 bases and 2 bases, in that order; junction bases with no gene match: 8. Per the germline V gene, CDR1 is DFQATT and CDR2 is SNEGSKA (reference sequence). The CDR3 loop spans 15 amino acids.

The chain couples TRBV12-5 to TRBJ2-1; the match to TRBD2 covers 9 bases. Looked up from germline, CDR1 is LGHNT and CDR2 is FRNRAP. The V segment lost 3 bases and the J segment 3 bases; nucleotides outside the gene matches: 3. The CDR3 extends over 15 amino acids. CDR3 DNA sequence: TGTGCTAGTGGTTTTAGCGGGAGAGGCTACAATGAGCAGTTCTTC. Translating it yields CASGFSGRGYNEQFF.

J is TRBJ2-7 and V is TRBV5-5; TRBD1 matches 7 bases. The CDR3 length is 14 residues. V trimming: 5 bases; J trimming: 0 bases; junction bases outside the gene matches: 5. CDR1 is SGHKS, CDR2 YYEKEE, per germline (reference sequence). CDR3 protein: CASRRTGPSYEQYF. Here the CDR3 DNA reads TGTGCCAGCAGGCGGACAGGACCCTCCTACGAGCAGTACTTC.

The CDR3 reads CASSHLAGGPYEQYF. CDR3 in DNA: TGTGCCAGCAGCCACCTAGCGGGAGGACCCTACGAGCAGTACTTC. This chain joins TRBV7-2 and TRBJ2-7, with 11 bases that match TRBD2. The CDR3 contains 15 residues. V shed 5 bases, J shed 2 bases, and the junction held 5 bases outside the gene matches. Looked up from germline, CDR1 is SGHTA and CDR2 is FQGNSA.

The chain is built from TRBV18 and TRBJ2-7; the D gene is possibly TRBD1 (6 bases). CDR1 is KGHSH and CDR2 is LQKENI in the germline V gene. The CDR3 length is 14 residues. Trimming removed 7 bases from V and 3 bases from J, with 16 bases in between. DNA of the CDR3: TGTGCCAGCTGTCCGACAGGACTCCTCTACGAGCAGTACTTC. It yields the protein CASCPTGLLYEQYF.

The V call is TRBV5-1, the J call TRBJ2-1; perhaps TRBD1 as D (5 bases). Germline V CDR1 and CDR2: SGHRS, YFSETQ. The CDR3 totals 13 residues. V was cut by 5 bases and J by 5 bases, with 11 bases left in between. CDR3 in DNA: TGCGCCAGCAGTTACCAGGACAACAATGAGCAGTTCTTC. This sequence encodes CASSYQDNNEQFF.

This sequence joins TRBV9 and TRBJ2-1, with 9 bases aligning to TRBD2. Trimming cost V 0 bases and J 9 bases; bases outside gene matches: 7. The length of the CDR3 is 15 residues. Germline CDR1 SGDLS, CDR2 YYNGEE. The CDR3 loop reads CASSVGASGNLEQFF. The CDR3, as DNA: TGTGCCAGCAGCGTAGGGGCTAGCGGGAACCTTGAGCAGTTCTTC.

CDR3 in amino acids: CASSQVFRFNEQFF. The CDR3 bases are TGCGCCAGCAGCCAAGTTTTTAGATTCAATGAGCAGTTCTTC. V usage is TRBV4-1 and J usage is TRBJ2-1; unclear D gene. Deletions cut 1 base from V and 6 bases from J, with 10 bases between. This CDR3 comprises 14 residues. The germline CDR1 and CDR2 sequences are MGHRA and YSYEKL.

This chain uses TRBV27 with TRBJ1-2; TRBD1 agrees at 11 bases. CDR1 and CDR2 from the germline V gene are MNHEY and SMNVEV (reference sequence). The V gene end was trimmed by 6 bases and the J gene end by 3 bases; junction bases not matched to a gene: 9. The CDR3 spans 16 residues. DNA of the CDR3: TGTGCCAGCAGCCCCGGGACAGGGGGAGGGGACTATGGCTACACCTTC. Protein sequence: CASSPGTGGGDYGYTF.

This clone appeared a single time. This chain connects TRBV9 to TRBJ2-7; 7 bases fit TRBD1. From germline, CDR1 is SGDLS and CDR2 YYNGEE. The CDR3 length is 14 residues. The junction had 8 bases not matched to a gene; V was cut back by 6 bases and J by 2 bases. DNA of the CDR3: TGTGCCAGCAACAATGGGGACAGACCCTACGAGCAGTACTTC. Its protein product is CASNNGDRPYEQYF.

The rearrangement links TRBV10-3 to TRBJ2-3, with 8 positions matching TRBD2. The CDR3 has 17 residues. Germline CDR1 is ENHRY and CDR2 is SYGVKD. Trimming cost V 3 bases and J 6 bases; bases outside gene matches: 14. The CDR3 loop is CAISDHRLGLGGDTQYF. The CDR3, as DNA: TGTGCCATCAGTGATCATAGGCTGGGACTAGGAGGGGATACGCAGTATTTT.

The V and J genes are TRBV11-3 and TRBJ2-7; TRBD1 might be the D (6 bases). V was pared by 5 bases and J by 0 bases, with 11 bases between. This CDR3 has 14 residues. Germline CDR1 and CDR2: SGHNT and YENEEA. The CDR3 DNA reads TGTGCCAGCAGCCCAGGACAGAGCTCCTACGAGCAGTACTTC. It encodes CASSPGQSSYEQYF.

In its sample, this clone was seen many times. The V gene is TRBV11-2, the J gene TRBJ1-6; D possibly corresponds to TRBD1 (6 bases). The ends were cut back, 5 bases at V and 4 bases at J, with 21 bases in the middle. The germline V gene encodes CDR1 SGHAT and CDR2 FQNNGV. The CDR3 runs 18 residues. The DNA for the CDR3 is TGTGCCAGCAGCCCCGGGGGGCGGCAGGGACCTTATAATTCACCCCTCCACTTT. This encodes CASSPGGRQGPYNSPLHF.

The gene calls are TRBV15 and TRBJ2-5; tentative D call: TRBD2 (6 bases). Per germline, CDR1 LNHNV and CDR2 YYDKDF (reference sequence). Trimming shortened V by 5 bases and J by 0 bases, and 13 bases separated the two germline ends. The length of the CDR3 is 15 residues. CDR3 bases: TGTGCCACCAGCGTTTCGGCGGGGTACCAAGAGACCCAGTACTTC. Translating gives CATSVSAGYQETQYF.

The CDR3 loop is CASSPDRGQGNEQFF. As DNA, the CDR3 is TGTGCCAGTAGCCCCGACAGGGGCCAGGGCAATGAGCAGTTCTTC. The chain recombines TRBV19 with TRBJ2-1; 8 nucleotides align to TRBD1. In germline, CDR1 is LNHDA, CDR2 SQIVND (reference sequence). This CDR3 is built from 15 residues. The V gene end was trimmed by 6 bases and the J gene end by 6 bases; junction bases not matched to a gene: 10.

The chain uses TRBV30 and TRBJ1-3; maybe TRBD1 (5 bases). The ends were cut back, 8 bases at V and 1 base at J, with 21 bases in the middle. There are 16 residues in the CDR3. CDR1 and CDR2 from the germline V gene are GTSNPN and SVGIG (reference sequence). CDR3 nucleotides: TGTGCCCCCACCCCCTTCGACAGAAGGTCTGGAAACACCATATATTTT. It specifies CAPTPFDRRSGNTIYF.

Here the CDR3 DNA reads TGTGCCAGCAGCCAGGGACTTCACCAAGAGACCCAGTACTTC. Translation: CASSQGLHQETQYF. V is TRBV6-5 and J is TRBJ2-5; weak D call: TRBD2 (6 bases). This CDR3 has 14 residues. Germline lookup yields CDR1 MNHEY and CDR2 SVGAGI. V was clipped by 6 bases and J by 0 bases, with 11 bases between them.

The chain combines TRBV18 with TRBJ2-5, with D uncertain. The CDR3 is made up of 15 amino acids. The germline V gene encodes CDR1 KGHSH and CDR2 LQKENI. Trimming removed 0 bases from V and 4 bases from J, with 12 bases in between. DNA for the CDR3: TGTGCCAGCTCACCACCGGGCTCGGTTGGAGAGACCCAGTACTTC. This sequence encodes CASSPPGSVGETQYF.

This sequence joins TRBV5-4 and TRBJ2-2; the D gene is possibly TRBD1 (6 bases). Germline V gene data show CDR1 as SGHNT and CDR2 as YYREEE (reference sequence). CDR3 length: 16 residues. The germline V and J ends were trimmed by 2 bases and 4 bases, with 15 bases remaining between them. CDR3 DNA sequence: TGTGCCAGCAGCTTACCAGGGGCCGGCGGCACCGGGGAGCTGTTTTTT. Translated: CASSLPGAGGTGELFF.

The rearrangement uses TRBV18 and TRBJ2-1; D remains unclear. This CDR3 has 13 residues. The germline V and J ends were trimmed by 6 bases and 4 bases, with 10 bases remaining between them. Germline V lookup: CDR1 KGHSH, CDR2 LQKENI. The CDR3 here is CASSLQRYNEQFF. CDR3 DNA sequence: TGTGCCAGCTCTCTCCAACGGTACAATGAGCAGTTCTTC.

This clone has only one observation. J is TRBJ1-2 and V is TRBV30; D is perhaps TRBD1 (5 bases). The germline CDR1 and CDR2 sequences are GTSNPN and SVGIG (reference sequence). The CDR3 covers 11 residues. The V end lost 7 bases, the J end lost 4 bases, and 10 bases lay between the germline ends. The CDR3 region has the DNA TGTGCCTTCAGGGTGGGCTATGGCTACACCTTC. Protein sequence: CAFRVGYGYTF.

The chain employs TRBV7-9 and TRBJ2-2, with no clear D. Trimming shortened V by 5 bases and J by 1 base, and 8 bases separated the two germline ends. Germline V gene lookup returns CDR1 SEHNR and CDR2 FQNEAQ (reference sequence). The CDR3 spans 14 residues. CDR3 protein: CASSPRQNTGELFF. CDR3 coding DNA: TGTGCCAGCAGCCCCCGACAGAACACCGGGGAGCTGTTTTTT.

This chain uses TRBV5-1 with TRBJ2-7; 11 positions match TRBD1. Germline V lookup: CDR1 SGHRS, CDR2 YFSETQ. The CDR3 has 15 residues. Germline trimming cut 3 bases from V and 3 bases from J; bases unmatched to any gene: 5. CDR3 residues: CASSSLGTGGYEQYF. In nucleotides, the CDR3 is TGCGCCAGCAGCTCACTCGGGACAGGGGGCTACGAGCAGTACTTC.

The chain links TRBV6-4 to TRBJ1-5; 8 positions match TRBD1. Trimming cost V 4 bases and J 5 bases; bases outside gene matches: 1. Looked up from germline, CDR1 is MRHNA and CDR2 is SNTAGT. The CDR3 consists of 13 residues. The CDR3 DNA follows: TGTGCCAGCAGTGCGGACAGGGATCAGCCCCAGCATTTT. Protein product: CASSADRDQPQHF.

This rearrangement joins TRBV5-4 to TRBJ2-7; 9 bases fit TRBD1. Per the germline V gene, CDR1 is SGHNT and CDR2 is YYREEE (reference sequence). Unmatched junction bases numbered 6, after V lost 3 bases and J lost 2 bases. The CDR3 runs 15 residues. CDR3 sequence (DNA): TGTGCCAGCAGCTCGGGGGGACAGGGCGCCTACGAGCAGTACTTC. Its translation: CASSSGGQGAYEQYF.

The V gene is TRBV6-5, the J gene TRBJ1-2, with TRBD1 as a possible D gene (5 bases). CDR3 length: 13 residues. Trimming left V 7 bases short and J 6 bases short, with 15 bases between. Germline V gene sequence: CDR1 MNHEY, CDR2 SVGAGI. The CDR3 region has the DNA TGTGCCAGCAATTTCAGGGAATGGAATGGCTACACCTTC. Translation gives CASNFREWNGYTF.

The chain combines TRBV19 with TRBJ2-1; possible D gene TRBD2, 6 bases. This CDR3 has 14 amino acids. Germline V lookup: CDR1 LNHDA, CDR2 SQIVND (reference sequence). V lost 5 bases and J lost 4, with 12 bases in between. CDR3 loop: CASSRSGGYNEQFF. DNA for the CDR3: TGTGCCAGTAGTCGGAGTGGGGGGTACAATGAGCAGTTCTTC. The full variable domain, with the rest looked up from reference TRBV19 and TRBJ2-1, is DGGITQSPKYLFRKEGQNVTLSCEQNLNHDAMYWYRQDPGQGLRLIYYSQIVNDFQKGDIAEGYSVSREKKESFPLTVTSAQKNPTAFYLCASSRSGGYNEQFFGPGTRLTVL.